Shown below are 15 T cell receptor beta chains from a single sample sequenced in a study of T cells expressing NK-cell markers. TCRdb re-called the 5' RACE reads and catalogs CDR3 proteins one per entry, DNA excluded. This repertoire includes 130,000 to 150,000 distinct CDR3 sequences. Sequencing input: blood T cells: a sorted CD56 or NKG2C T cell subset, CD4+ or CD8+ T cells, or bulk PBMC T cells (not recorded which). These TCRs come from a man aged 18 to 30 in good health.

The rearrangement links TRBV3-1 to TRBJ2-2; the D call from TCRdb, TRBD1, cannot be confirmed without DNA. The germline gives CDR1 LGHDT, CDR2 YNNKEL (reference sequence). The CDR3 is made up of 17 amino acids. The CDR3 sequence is CASSQVLQGAGTGELFF.

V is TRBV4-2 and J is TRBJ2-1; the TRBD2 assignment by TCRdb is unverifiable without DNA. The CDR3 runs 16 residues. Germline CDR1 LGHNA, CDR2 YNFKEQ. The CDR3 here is CASSQVLAGVDNEQFF.

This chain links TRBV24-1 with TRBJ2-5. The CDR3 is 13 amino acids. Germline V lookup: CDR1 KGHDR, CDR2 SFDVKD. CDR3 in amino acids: CATSGAEEETQYF.

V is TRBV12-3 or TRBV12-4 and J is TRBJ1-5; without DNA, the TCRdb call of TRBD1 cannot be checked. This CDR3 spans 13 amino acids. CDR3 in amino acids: CASHDRDDQPQHF.

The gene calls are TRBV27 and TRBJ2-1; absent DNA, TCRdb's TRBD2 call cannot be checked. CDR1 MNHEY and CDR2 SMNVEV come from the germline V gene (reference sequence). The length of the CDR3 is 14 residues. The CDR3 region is CASKLAGGSNEQFF.

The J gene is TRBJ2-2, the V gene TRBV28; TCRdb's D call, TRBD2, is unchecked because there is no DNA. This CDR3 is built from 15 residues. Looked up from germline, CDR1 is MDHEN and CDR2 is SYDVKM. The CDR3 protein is CASSHPPDNTGELFF.

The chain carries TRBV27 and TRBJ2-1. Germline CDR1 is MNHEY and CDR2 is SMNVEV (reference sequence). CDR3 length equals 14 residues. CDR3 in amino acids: CASIGGSPYNEQFF.

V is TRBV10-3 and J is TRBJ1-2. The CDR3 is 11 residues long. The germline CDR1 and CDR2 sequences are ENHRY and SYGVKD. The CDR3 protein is CASRGNYGYTF.

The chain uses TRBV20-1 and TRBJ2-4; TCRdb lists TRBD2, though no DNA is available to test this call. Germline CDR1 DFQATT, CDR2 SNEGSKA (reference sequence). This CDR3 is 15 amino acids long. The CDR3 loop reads CSAIAGSPWGNIQYF.

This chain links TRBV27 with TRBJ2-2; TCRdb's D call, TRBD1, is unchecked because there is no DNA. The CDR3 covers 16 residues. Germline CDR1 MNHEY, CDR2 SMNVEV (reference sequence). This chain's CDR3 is CASSLLGATNTGELFF.

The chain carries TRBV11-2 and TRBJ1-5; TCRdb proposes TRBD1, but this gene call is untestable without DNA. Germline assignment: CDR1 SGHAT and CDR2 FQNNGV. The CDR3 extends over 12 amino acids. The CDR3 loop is CASRDRGQPQHF. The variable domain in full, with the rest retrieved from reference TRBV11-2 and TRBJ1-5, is EAGVAQSPRYKIIEKRQSVAFWCNPISGHATLYWYQQILGQGPKLLIQFQNNGVVDDSQLPKDRFSAERLKGVDSTLKIQPAKLEDSAVYLCASRDRGQPQHFGDGTRLSIL.

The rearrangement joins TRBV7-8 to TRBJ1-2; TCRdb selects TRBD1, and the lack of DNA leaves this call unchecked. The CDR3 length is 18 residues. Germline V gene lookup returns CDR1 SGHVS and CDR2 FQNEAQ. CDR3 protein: CASSLKSFLGTPSYGYTF.

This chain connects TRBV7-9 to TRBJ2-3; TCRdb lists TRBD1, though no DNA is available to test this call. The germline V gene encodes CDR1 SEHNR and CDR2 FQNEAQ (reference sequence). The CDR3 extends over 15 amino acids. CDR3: CASSPLQTGTDTQYF.

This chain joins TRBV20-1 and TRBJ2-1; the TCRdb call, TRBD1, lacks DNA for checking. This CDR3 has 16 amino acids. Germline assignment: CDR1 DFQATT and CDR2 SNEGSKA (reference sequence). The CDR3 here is CSASPLTGSGWSEQFF.

CDR3 loop: CASSGLSPYNEQFF. This chain uses TRBV12-3 or TRBV12-4 with TRBJ2-1. The length of the CDR3 is 14 residues.